What follows describes a single TCR beta chain. This sample is drawn from a study of immune evolution from preneoplasia to lung adenocarcinoma. Profiling relied on immunoSEQ multiplex PCR, and the TCRdb table lists in-frame clones only, not all of them. The table lists approximately 9,000 clones, more than 75% of them singletons, with 2.5% to 3.5% in the top ten. This CDR3 is 15 amino acids long. Trimming cost V 0 bases and J 5 bases, with 10 bases left between them. Germline values: CDR1 SGHAT, CDR2 FQNNGV. J is TRBJ1-4 and V is TRBV11-2; TRBD1 might be the D (5 bases). The TCR comes from a person aged 70 to 79 with lung adenocarcinoma. The sample consisted of FFPE minimally invasive lung adenocarcinoma tissue. The CDR3 spells CASSLEHGGNEKLFF. CDR3 nucleotides: TGTGCCAGCAGCTTAGAACACGGGGGGAATGAAAAACTGTTTTTT. Together with reference TRBV11-2 and TRBJ1-4, the CDR3 gives the full variable domain: EAGVAQSPRYKIIEKRQSVAFWCNPISGHATLYWYQQILGQGPKLLIQFQNNGVVDDSQLPKDRFSAERLKGVDSTLKIQPAKLEDSAVYLCASSLEHGGNEKLFFGSGTQLSVL.